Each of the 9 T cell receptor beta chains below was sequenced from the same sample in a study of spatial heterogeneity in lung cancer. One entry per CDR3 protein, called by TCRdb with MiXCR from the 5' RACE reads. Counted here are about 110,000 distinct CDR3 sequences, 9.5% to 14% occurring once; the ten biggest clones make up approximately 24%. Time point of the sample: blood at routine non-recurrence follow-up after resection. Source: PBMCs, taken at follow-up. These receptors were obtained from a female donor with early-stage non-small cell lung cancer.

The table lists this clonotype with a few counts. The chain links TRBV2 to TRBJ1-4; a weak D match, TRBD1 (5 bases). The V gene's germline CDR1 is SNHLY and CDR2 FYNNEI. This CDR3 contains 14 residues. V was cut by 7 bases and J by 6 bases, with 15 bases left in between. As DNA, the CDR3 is TGTGCCAGCAATATCCGGGGGTCGGATGAAAAACTGTTTTTT. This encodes CASNIRGSDEKLFF.

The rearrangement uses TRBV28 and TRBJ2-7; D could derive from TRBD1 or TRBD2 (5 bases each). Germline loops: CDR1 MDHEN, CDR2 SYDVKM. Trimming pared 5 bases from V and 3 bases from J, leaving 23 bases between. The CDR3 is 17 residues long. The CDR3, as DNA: TGTGCCAGCAGTACTAATGGGGGAACCGAAGACGGCTACGAGCAGTACTTC. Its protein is CASSTNGGTEDGYEQYF.

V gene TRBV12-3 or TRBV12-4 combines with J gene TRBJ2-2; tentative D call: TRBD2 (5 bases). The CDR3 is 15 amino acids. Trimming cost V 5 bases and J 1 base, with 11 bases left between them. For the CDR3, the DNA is TGTGCCAGCAGTAAGCGGAGGTGGAACACCGGGGAGCTGTTTTTT. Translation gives CASSKRRWNTGELFF.

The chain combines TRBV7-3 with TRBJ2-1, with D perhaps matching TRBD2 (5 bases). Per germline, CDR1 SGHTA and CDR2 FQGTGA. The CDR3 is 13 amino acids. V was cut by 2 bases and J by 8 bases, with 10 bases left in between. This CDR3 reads CASSLSSSHEQFF. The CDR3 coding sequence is TGTGCCAGCAGCTTATCGTCTAGCCATGAGCAGTTCTTC.

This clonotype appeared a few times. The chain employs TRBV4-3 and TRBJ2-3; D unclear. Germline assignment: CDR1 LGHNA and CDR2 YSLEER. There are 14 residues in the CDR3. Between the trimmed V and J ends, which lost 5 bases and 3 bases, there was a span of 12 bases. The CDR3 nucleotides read TGCGCCAGCAGCTCGACCGCTATGACAGATACGCAGTATTTT. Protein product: CASSSTAMTDTQYF.

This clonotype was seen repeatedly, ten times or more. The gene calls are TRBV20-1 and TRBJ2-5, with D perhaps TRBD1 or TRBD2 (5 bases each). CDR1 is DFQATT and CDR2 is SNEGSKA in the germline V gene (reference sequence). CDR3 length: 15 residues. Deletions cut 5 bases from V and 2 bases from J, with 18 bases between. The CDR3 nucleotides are TGCAGTGCTTCCCGAGGGGCGGAACCTCAAGAGACCCAGTACTTC. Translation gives CSASRGAEPQETQYF.

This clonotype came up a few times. The CDR3 loop is CASEKSGSYEQYV. CDR3 DNA sequence: TGTGCCAGCGAAAAATCAGGATCCTACGAGCAGTACGTC. The rearrangement links TRBV28 to TRBJ2-7; D not resolved. V was cut by 8 bases and J by 1 base, with 12 bases left in between. This CDR3 is 13 amino acids long. Looked up from germline, CDR1 is MDHEN and CDR2 is SYDVKM.

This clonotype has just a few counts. DNA of the CDR3: TGCAGTGCGCAATCGGACAGGGACTACACTGAAGCTTTCTTT. Its translation: CSAQSDRDYTEAFF. This chain uses TRBV20-1 with TRBJ1-1, with 8 bases lining up with TRBD1. Per the germline V gene, CDR1 is DFQATT and CDR2 is SNEGSKA (reference sequence). The CDR3 loop spans 14 amino acids. The V gene end was trimmed by 6 bases and the J gene end by 3 bases; junction bases not matched to a gene: 9.

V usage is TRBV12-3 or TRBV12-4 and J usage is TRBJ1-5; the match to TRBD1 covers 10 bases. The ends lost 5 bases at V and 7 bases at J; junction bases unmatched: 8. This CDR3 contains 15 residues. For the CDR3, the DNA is TGTGCCAGCAGTCGGGACAGGGGACGGGGGCAGCCCCAGCATTTT. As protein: CASSRDRGRGQPQHF.